This T cell receptor (beta chain) was sequenced for a study of T-cell memory formation after mild COVID-19. Notes on the study in general: Clones that contracted from day 15 to 85 had balanced CD4/CD8; later expanders were CD4+ biased. The authors left the SARS-CoV-2 specificity of second-wave clones peaking on day 37 unconfirmed. CD8+ contracting clones occupied EMRA, while CD4+ ones occupied mainly CM and EM.

The CDR3 contains 15 residues. The V and J ends lost 4 bases and 1 base, in that order; junction bases with no gene match: 5. Germline V lookup: CDR1 LGHNA, CDR2 YNFKEQ. Using its own MiXCR run on the 5' RACE reads, TCRdb lists one record per CDR3 protein. The sample shows about 200,000 distinct CDR3 sequences, 9.5% to 10% of them seen only once. A word on this clonotype: Its antigen remains unknown.

The material sequenced was PBMCs or a T cell subset sorted from them (not recorded which). The chain has TRBV4-2 and TRBJ2-3; 7 bases match TRBD2. This clonotype originated in a man between 18 and 29 years old who had mild COVID-19 (a few samples of this study predate the infection). Cell type and time point are not known. This chain's CDR3 is CASSRQRGGTDTQYF. Written as DNA, the CDR3 is TGTGCCAGCAGCCGCCAGCGGGGAGGCACAGATACGCAGTATTTT.